This TCR beta chain was obtained from a study of cytotoxic CD8 clonotypes in ibrutinib-treated CLL. Study-wide context: Among patients, approximately 25 responded partially and 2 completely; some 15 then stayed remitted and some 12 progressed after median about 74 months. Study-wide points: At ibrutinib response, clonality increased, and at progression it declined back toward baseline.

Sequencing used immunoSEQ multiplex PCR; TCRdb keeps in-frame clones, though not all of them. The sample lists some 130,000 clones, 80% to 90% seen once, with over 2% in the top ten. This clone appeared a single time. Its antigen is unknown. Specimen: PBMCs, collected after 24 months of ibrutinib treatment. This sequence originates from a human donor with chronic lymphocytic leukemia.

The chain's CDR3 is CAWSGRGAGGNQPQHF. CDR3 nucleotides: TGTGCCTGGAGTGGGAGGGGCGCAGGGGGCAATCAGCCCCAGCATTTT. J is TRBJ1-5 and V is TRBV30; D perhaps matches TRBD1 (6 bases). V was cut by 1 base and J by 2 bases, with 15 bases left in between. CDR3 length: 16 amino acids. Germline V gene data show CDR1 as GTSNPN and CDR2 as SVGIG (reference sequence).